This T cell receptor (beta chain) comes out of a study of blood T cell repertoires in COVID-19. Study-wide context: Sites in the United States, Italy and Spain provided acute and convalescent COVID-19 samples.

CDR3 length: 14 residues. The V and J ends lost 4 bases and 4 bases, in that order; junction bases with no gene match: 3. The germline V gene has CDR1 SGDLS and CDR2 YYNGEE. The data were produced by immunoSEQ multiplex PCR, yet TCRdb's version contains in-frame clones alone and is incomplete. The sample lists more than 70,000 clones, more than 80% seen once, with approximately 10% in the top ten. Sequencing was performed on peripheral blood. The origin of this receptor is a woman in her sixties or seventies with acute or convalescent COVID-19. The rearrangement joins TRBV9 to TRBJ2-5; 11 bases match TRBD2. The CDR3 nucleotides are TGTGCCAGCAGCCTTAGCGGGAGGGGAGAGACCCAGTACTTC. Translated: CASSLSGRGETQYF.